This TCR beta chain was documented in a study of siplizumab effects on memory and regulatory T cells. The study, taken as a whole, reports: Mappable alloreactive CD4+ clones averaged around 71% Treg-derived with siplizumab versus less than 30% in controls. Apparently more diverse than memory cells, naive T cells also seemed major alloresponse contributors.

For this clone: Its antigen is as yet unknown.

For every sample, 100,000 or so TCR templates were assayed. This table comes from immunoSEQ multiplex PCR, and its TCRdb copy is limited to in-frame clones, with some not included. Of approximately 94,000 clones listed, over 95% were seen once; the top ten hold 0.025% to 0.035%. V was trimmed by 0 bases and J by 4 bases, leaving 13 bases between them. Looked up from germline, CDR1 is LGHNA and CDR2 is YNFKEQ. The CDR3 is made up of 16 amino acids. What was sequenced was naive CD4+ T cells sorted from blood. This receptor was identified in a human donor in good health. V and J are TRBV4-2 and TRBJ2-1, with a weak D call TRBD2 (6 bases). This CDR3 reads CASSQDNGGTYNEQFF. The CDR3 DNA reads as TGTGCCAGCAGCCAAGACAACGGGGGTACATACAATGAGCAGTTCTTC.